Listed here is a single T cell receptor (beta chain). Source study methods: For nucleated cells, counts were estimated from reference gene primer amplification. Repertoires were generated with immunoSEQ multiplex PCR, while TCRdb's copy carries only in-frame clones and drops some. That table is the source of V, J and clone size, and D and trimming were worked out from the DNA. The data hold some 300,000 clones, with more than 85% observed a single time. This sample is part of a study of blood T cell repertoires in COVID-19. The overall study: Acute and convalescent COVID-19 samples came from the United States, Italy and Spain. T cells, B-cell-depleted T cells, or PBMCs provided the cDNA or gDNA that served as material.

The sample taken for sequencing was peripheral blood. The source of this sequence is a man in his 70s with acute or convalescent COVID-19.

The CDR3 region is CASSLGGLAGNNEQFF. DNA of the CDR3: TGCGCCAGCAGCTTGGGGGGACTAGCGGGTAACAATGAGCAGTTCTTC. J is TRBJ2-1 and V is TRBV5-1; 12 positions match TRBD2. Germline V gene sequence: CDR1 SGHRS, CDR2 YFSETQ. This CDR3 has 16 residues. J was trimmed by 5 bases and V by 0 bases; bases with no gene match: 3.